This T cell receptor (beta chain) comes out of a study of metastatic and nonmetastatic thyroid tumors. This clone was observed at least ten times. Through MiXCR, TCRdb re-clonotyped the PCR reads. The data hold 20,000 to 30,000 clones, with 10% to 15% observed a single time. The trim removed 1 base at V and 4 bases at J, leaving 9 bases unmatched. The germline gives CDR1 SGHVS, CDR2 FQNEAQ. This CDR3 spans 18 amino acids. Among the patients, none had received any treatment before thyroid surgery. This rearrangement joins TRBV7-8 to TRBJ2-3; TRBD1 agrees at 12 bases. The sample consisted of blood. The clonotype comes from a female donor with papillary thyroid cancer or a benign thyroid nodule (not recorded which). Some clones in this sample may be carry-over from other donors' samples. The CDR3 loop is CASSLVRGQGAGADTQYF. The CDR3 nucleotides are TGTGCCAGCAGCTTAGTGCGGGGACAGGGGGCAGGGGCAGATACGCAGTATTTT.